Each of the 18 T cell receptor beta chains below was sequenced from the same sample in a study of T cells in Graves' hyperthyroidism and ophthalmopathy. Amplification yielded TCR beta CDR3 regions, with RNA transcripts as the source. Carried out on the TCR CDR3, a first-round RT-PCR used the HTBI primer set. TCRdb passed the multiplex PCR reads through MiXCR, listing each CDR3 protein once. Of 600,000 to 700,000 distinct CDR3 sequences in the sample, nearly 45% were seen once. Specimen: peripheral blood or thyroid tissue (not recorded which). The receptors originated from an adult man with Graves' disease, either hyperthyroidism or ophthalmopathy (not recorded which).

This clonotype turned up a few times. V usage is TRBV4-1 and J usage is TRBJ2-7, with TRBD2 matching 8 bases. Germline CDR1 is MGHRA and CDR2 is YSYEKL. Trimming at V came to 0 bases and at J to 6 bases, leaving 16 bases not matched to a gene. The CDR3 consists of 18 residues. The CDR3 loop reads CASSQDGPSGWALGEQYF. CDR3 nucleotide sequence: TGCGCCAGCAGCCAAGACGGTCCTAGCGGGTGGGCCCTAGGCGAGCAGTACTTC.

About this clonotype: A read error may be the cause here, since a much bigger clone is one base away. The chain has TRBV25-1 and TRBJ2-6, with 9 bases that match TRBD2. The length of the CDR3 is 17 residues. CDR1 is MGHDK and CDR2 is SYGVNS in the germline V gene. Trimming at V came to 6 bases and at J to 2 bases, leaving 8 bases not matched to a gene. This CDR3 is CASSLTSGMAGANVLTF. CDR3 in DNA: TGTGCCAGCAGCTTGACTAGCGGAATGGCTGGGGCCAACGTCCTGACTTTC.

This clonotype was found many times. The chain combines TRBV2 with TRBJ1-2; D gene ambiguous. The CDR3 spans 15 residues. Germline loops: CDR1 SNHLY, CDR2 FYNNEI. Trimming cost V 1 base and J 3 bases, with 12 bases left between them. CDR3: CASSEEDPTYYGYTF. CDR3 coding DNA: TGTGCCAGCAGTGAAGAGGACCCAACTTACTATGGCTACACCTTC.

The V gene is TRBV19, the J gene TRBJ1-4, with D possibly TRBD1 on 6 matching bases. The CDR3 runs 14 residues. V lost 4 bases, J lost 7 bases, and 13 bases lay in between. Germline V gene sequence: CDR1 LNHDA, CDR2 SQIVND (reference sequence). CDR3 DNA: TGTGCCAGTAGTAACCCTGAGGGGGGTGAAAAACTGTTTTTT. It yields the protein CASSNPEGGEKLFF.

This clonotype was detected ten times or more. V usage is TRBV7-8 and J usage is TRBJ1-4, with D perhaps TRBD1 (6 bases). The CDR3 has 15 residues. The V gene lost 10 bases and the J gene lost 5 bases, with 20 bases spanning the gap. Germline V gene lookup returns CDR1 SGHVS and CDR2 FQNEAQ. The DNA of the CDR3 is TGTGCCACCCTTCCAGGAGGACAGCGAAATGAAAAACTGTTTTTT. Its protein product is CATLPGGQRNEKLFF.

This chain uses TRBV6-6 with TRBJ1-1, with 8 positions matching TRBD1. CDR1 and CDR2 from the germline V gene are MNHNY and SVGAGI (reference sequence). The CDR3 loop spans 13 amino acids. Losses at the gene ends were 6 bases for V and 9 bases for J; bases not matched to a gene: 9. The CDR3 DNA reads as TGTGCCAGCAGAACAGGGGGGAAGCCTCAAGCTTTCTTT. It codes for CASRTGGKPQAFF.

The chain uses TRBV7-8 and TRBJ2-5, with D perhaps matching TRBD1 (5 bases). Germline V CDR1 and CDR2: SGHVS, FQNEAQ. This CDR3 region has 15 residues. Trimming left V 4 bases short and J 4 bases short, with 16 bases between. CDR3 protein: CASSSNAGRVETQYF. The CDR3 DNA is TGTGCCAGCAGCTCGAACGCCGGCAGGGTAGAGACCCAGTACTTC.

The rearrangement joins TRBV20-1 to TRBJ1-1, with unresolved D. Germline V gene lookup returns CDR1 DFQATT and CDR2 SNEGSKA (reference sequence). This CDR3 has 12 residues. Between the trimmed V and J ends, which lost 0 bases and 8 bases, there was a span of 10 bases. The CDR3 region is CSAREQRPEAFF. In DNA form, the CDR3 reads TGCAGTGCTAGAGAGCAAAGGCCGGAAGCTTTCTTT.

The genes are TRBV7-9 and TRBJ1-4; TRBD1 aligns across 9 bases. This CDR3 has 13 residues. The V gene end was trimmed by 6 bases and the J gene end by 8 bases; junction bases not matched to a gene: 4. Germline V gives CDR1 SEHNR, CDR2 FQNEAQ (reference sequence). DNA for the CDR3: TGTGCCAGCAGGGGACAGGGAAGAGAAAAACTGTTTTTT. Its translation is CASRGQGREKLFF.

The DNA for the CDR3 is TGTGCCAGCAGTTTAGAAATGCGGGGGTGGACTCAAGAGACCCAGTACTTC. It specifies CASSLEMRGWTQETQYF. The chain has TRBV12-3 or TRBV12-4 and TRBJ2-5, with TRBD2 identical over 7 bases. The CDR3 contains 17 residues. Germline trimming cut 1 base from V and 2 bases from J; bases unmatched to any gene: 10.

This clonotype was found many times. CDR3 amino acids: CASSLTHETQYF. The CDR3 DNA follows: TGTGCCAGCAGCTTAACGCATGAGACCCAGTACTTC. The chain combines TRBV7-8 with TRBJ2-5; no clear D gene. The germline gives CDR1 SGHVS, CDR2 FQNEAQ. Trimming shortened V by 2 bases and J by 5 bases, and 6 bases separated the two germline ends. This CDR3 has 12 residues.

The chain combines TRBV7-9 with TRBJ2-7; 12 nucleotides align to TRBD2. V shed 2 bases, J shed 2 bases, and the junction held 1 base outside the gene matches. This CDR3 has 15 residues. CDR1 and CDR2 (germline): SEHNR, FQNEAQ (reference sequence). The chain's CDR3 is CASSLRTSGTYEQYF. Written as DNA, the CDR3 is TGTGCCAGCAGCTTAAGGACTAGCGGGACCTACGAGCAGTACTTC.

This clonotype was counted at least ten times. This chain links TRBV2 with TRBJ1-5; weak D call: TRBD1 (6 bases). The CDR3 loop spans 14 amino acids. From germline, CDR1 is SNHLY and CDR2 FYNNEI. V lost 3 bases to trimming and J lost 4 bases, with 10 bases between them. CDR3 sequence: CASSEFRGNQPQHF. DNA of the CDR3: TGTGCCAGCAGTGAGTTCAGGGGAAATCAGCCCCAGCATTTT. The full variable domain, with the rest looked up from reference TRBV2 and TRBJ1-5, is EPEVTQTPSHQVTQMGQEVILRCVPISNHLYFYWYRQILGQKVEFLVSFYNNEISEKSEIFDDQFSVERPDGSNFTLKIRSTKLEDSAMYFCASSEFRGNQPQHFGDGTRLSIL.

At least ten counts were recorded for this clonotype. The genes are TRBV7-8 and TRBJ1-4; perhaps TRBD1 as D (5 bases). From germline, CDR1 is SGHVS and CDR2 FQNEAQ. This CDR3 region has 15 residues. Trimming cost V 3 bases and J 5 bases, with 13 bases left between them. The CDR3: CASSFGHPGNEKLFF. The CDR3 nucleotides read TGTGCCAGCAGCTTCGGACACCCCGGGAATGAAAAACTGTTTTTT.

Notes on this clonotype: One end of the junction does not line up with germline, which may come from a read error. J is TRBJ1-5 and V is TRBV10-3; D not resolved. The CDR3 loop spans 13 amino acids. CDR1 is ENHRY and CDR2 is SYGVKD in the germline V gene. DNA for the CDR3: TGTGCCATCAGTGAGTCGGGGAATCAGCACCAGCATTTT. Translation gives CAISESGNQHQHF.

The chain carries TRBV7-9 and TRBJ1-5; possibly TRBD1 for D (5 bases). The germline V gene encodes CDR1 SEHNR and CDR2 FQNEAQ (reference sequence). Between the trimmed V and J ends, which lost 5 bases and 4 bases, there was a span of 12 bases. The CDR3 covers 14 residues. CDR3 residues: CASSPEGSNQPQHF. CDR3 in DNA: TGTGCCAGCAGCCCCGAGGGGTCAAATCAGCCCCAGCATTTT.

The chain employs TRBV20-1 and TRBJ1-1; D is perhaps TRBD1 (5 bases). Trimming removed 6 bases at V and 4 bases at J, with 21 bases between. Per germline, CDR1 DFQATT and CDR2 SNEGSKA (reference sequence). This CDR3 has 15 amino acids. CDR3 loop: CSATLSRGAGTEAFF. CDR3 nucleotides: TGCAGTGCGACCCTAAGCCGGGGCGCGGGCACTGAAGCTTTCTTT.

This chain links TRBV29-1 with TRBJ1-1; no firm D call. The CDR3 totals 12 residues. The V end lost 4 bases, the J end lost 3 bases, and 9 bases lay between the germline ends. Per the germline V gene, CDR1 is SQVTM and CDR2 is ANQGSEA. CDR3 nucleotide sequence: TGCAGCGTTGGGGGAGGGTACACTGAAGCTTTCTTT. It translates to CSVGGGYTEAFF.